Below, 4 T cell receptor beta chains from the same sample are listed, as sequenced in a study of shared clonotypes between healthy human individuals. This table comes from immunoSEQ multiplex PCR, and its TCRdb copy is limited to in-frame clones, with some not included. Counted here are fewer than 1 million clones, around 96% occurring once; the ten biggest clones make up about 0.21%. In the naive CD8 group, cells lacked CD45RO and were positively selected for CCR7, so terminally differentiated effector memory CD45RA+ cells were left out. Sequencing used naive CD8+ T cells sorted from blood. The source is a man aged 25 to 40 in good health.

The chain joins TRBV2 to TRBJ1-2, with a possible D match to TRBD1 (5 bases). The CDR3 spans 13 residues. Deletions cut 2 bases from V and 8 bases from J, with 12 bases between. Germline CDR1 is SNHLY and CDR2 is FYNNEI. The CDR3 sequence is CASSETFREGYTF. In DNA form, the CDR3 reads TGTGCCAGCAGTGAAACCTTCAGGGAGGGCTACACCTTC.

This rearrangement joins TRBV27 to TRBJ2-7; D remains unclear. The CDR3 covers 15 residues. V was cut by 5 bases and J by 3 bases, with 17 bases left in between. Looked up from germline, CDR1 is MNHEY and CDR2 is SMNVEV (reference sequence). The CDR3 is CASSPRASLLYEQYF. DNA for the CDR3: TGTGCCAGCAGTCCCCGGGCTAGTCTACTCTACGAGCAGTACTTC.

The J gene is TRBJ2-3, the V gene TRBV6-4, with 9 bases lining up with TRBD2. Germline V gene lookup returns CDR1 MRHNA and CDR2 SNTAGT. The ends lost 9 bases at V and 4 bases at J; junction bases unmatched: 8. The CDR3 runs 14 residues. CDR3 in amino acids: CARRGGTSPDTQYF. In DNA, the CDR3 is TGTGCCAGGAGAGGGGGGACTAGCCCAGATACGCAGTATTTT.

In regard to this clone: The same CDR3 is also encoded by other DNA sequences in this sample. The chain has TRBV5-5 and TRBJ2-7; possible D gene TRBD1, 6 bases. This CDR3 region has 13 residues. CDR1 and CDR2 from the germline V gene are SGHKS and YYEKEE (reference sequence). The ends were cut back, 0 bases at V and 3 bases at J, with 7 bases in the middle. CDR3 residues: CASSLGTVYEQYF. The CDR3, as DNA: TGTGCCAGCAGCTTGGGGACAGTCTACGAGCAGTACTTC.